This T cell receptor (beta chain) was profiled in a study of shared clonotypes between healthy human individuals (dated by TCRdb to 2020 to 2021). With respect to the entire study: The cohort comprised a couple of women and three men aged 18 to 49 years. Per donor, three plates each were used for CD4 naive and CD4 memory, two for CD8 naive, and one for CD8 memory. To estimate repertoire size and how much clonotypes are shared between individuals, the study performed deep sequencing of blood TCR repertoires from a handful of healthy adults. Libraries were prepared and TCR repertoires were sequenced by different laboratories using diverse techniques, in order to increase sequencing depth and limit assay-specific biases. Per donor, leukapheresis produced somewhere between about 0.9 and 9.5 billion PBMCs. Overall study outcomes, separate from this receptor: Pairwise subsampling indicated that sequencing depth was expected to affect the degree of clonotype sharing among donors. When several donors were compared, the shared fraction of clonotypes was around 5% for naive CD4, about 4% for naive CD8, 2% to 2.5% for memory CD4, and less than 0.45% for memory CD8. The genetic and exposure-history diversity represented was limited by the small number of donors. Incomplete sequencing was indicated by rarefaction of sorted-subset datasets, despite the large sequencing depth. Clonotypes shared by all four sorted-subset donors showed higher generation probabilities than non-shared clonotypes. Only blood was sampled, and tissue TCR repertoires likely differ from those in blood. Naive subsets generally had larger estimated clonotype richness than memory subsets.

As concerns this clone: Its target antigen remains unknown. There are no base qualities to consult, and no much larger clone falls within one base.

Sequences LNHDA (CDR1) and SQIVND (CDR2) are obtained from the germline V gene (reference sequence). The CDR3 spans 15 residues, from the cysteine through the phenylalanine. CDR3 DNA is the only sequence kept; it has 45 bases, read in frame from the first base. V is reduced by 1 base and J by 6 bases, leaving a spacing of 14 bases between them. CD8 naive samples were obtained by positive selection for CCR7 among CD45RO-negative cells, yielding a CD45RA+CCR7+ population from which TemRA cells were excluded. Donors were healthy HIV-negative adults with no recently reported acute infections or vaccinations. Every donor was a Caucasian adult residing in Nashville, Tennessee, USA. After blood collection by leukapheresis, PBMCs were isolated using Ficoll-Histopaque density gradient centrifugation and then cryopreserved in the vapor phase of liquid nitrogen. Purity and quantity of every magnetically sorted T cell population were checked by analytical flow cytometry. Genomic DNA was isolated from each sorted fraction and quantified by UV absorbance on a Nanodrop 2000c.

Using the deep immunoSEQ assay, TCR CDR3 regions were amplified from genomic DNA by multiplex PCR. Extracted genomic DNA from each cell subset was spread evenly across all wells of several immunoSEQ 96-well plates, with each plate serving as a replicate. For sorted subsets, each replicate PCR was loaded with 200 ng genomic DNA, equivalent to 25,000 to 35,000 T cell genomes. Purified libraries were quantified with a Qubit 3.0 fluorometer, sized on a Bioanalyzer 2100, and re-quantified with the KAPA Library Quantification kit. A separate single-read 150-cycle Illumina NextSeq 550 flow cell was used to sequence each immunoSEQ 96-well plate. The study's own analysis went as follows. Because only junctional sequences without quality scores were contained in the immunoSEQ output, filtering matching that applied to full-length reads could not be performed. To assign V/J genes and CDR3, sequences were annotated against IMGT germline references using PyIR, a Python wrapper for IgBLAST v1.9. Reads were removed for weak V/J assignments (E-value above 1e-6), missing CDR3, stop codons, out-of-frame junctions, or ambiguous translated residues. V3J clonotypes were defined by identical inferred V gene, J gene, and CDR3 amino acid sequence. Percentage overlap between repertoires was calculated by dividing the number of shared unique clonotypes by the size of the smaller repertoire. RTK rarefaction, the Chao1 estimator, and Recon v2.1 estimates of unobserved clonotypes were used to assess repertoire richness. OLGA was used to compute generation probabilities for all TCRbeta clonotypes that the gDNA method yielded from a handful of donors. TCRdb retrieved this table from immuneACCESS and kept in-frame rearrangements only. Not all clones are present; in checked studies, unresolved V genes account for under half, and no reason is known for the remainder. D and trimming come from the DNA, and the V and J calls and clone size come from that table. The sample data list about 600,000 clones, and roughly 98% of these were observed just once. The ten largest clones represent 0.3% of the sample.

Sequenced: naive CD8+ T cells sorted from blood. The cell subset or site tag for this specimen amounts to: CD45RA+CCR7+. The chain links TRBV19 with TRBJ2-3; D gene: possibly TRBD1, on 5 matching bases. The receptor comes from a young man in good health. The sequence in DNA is TGTGCCAGTAGTATAGTCTCTGGGGCACTTGATACGCAGTATTTT. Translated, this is CASSIVSGALDTQYF.